The 2 T cell receptor beta chains below come from one sample, sequenced in a study of blood T cell repertoires in COVID-19. Measured with immunoSEQ multiplex PCR; TCRdb has only the in-frame clones, and not every one. The sample lists about 180,000 clones, approximately 78% occurring once. Sample: peripheral blood. These receptors came from an elderly woman with COVID-19, enrolled during active disease.

This clone was found a few times. The rearrangement joins TRBV12-3 or TRBV12-4 to TRBJ2-2; D is perhaps TRBD1 (5 bases). The CDR3 length is 13 residues. Between the trimmed V and J ends, which lost 5 bases and 5 bases, there was a span of 9 bases. DNA of the CDR3: TGTGCCAGCAGTCCCCAGGGTACCGGGGAGCTGTTTTTT. Protein: CASSPQGTGELFF.

As regards this clone: Other DNA variants within this sample encode the same CDR3. V is TRBV28 and J is TRBJ2-3; TRBD2 aligns across 9 bases. The V gene end was trimmed by 3 bases and the J gene end by 4 bases; junction bases not matched to a gene: 2. CDR3 size: 14 residues. CDR1 is MDHEN and CDR2 is SYDVKM in the germline V gene. The CDR3 is CASSFSGSSDTQYF. For the CDR3, the DNA is TGTGCCAGCAGTTTTAGCGGGAGTTCAGATACGCAGTATTTT.